Shown below are 11 T cell receptor beta chains from a single sample sequenced in a study of blood T cell repertoires in COVID-19. Using immunoSEQ multiplex PCR, the repertoire was profiled, and TCRdb retains in-frame clones only, with some absent. The table has some 59,000 clones, over 60% seen once. Specimen: peripheral blood. Receptors were obtained from a man aged 25 to 40 with COVID-19, enrolled during active disease.

V is TRBV6-5 and J is TRBJ1-5; 10 bases are shared with TRBD1. The J segment lost 6 bases and the V segment lost 4 bases, leaving 9 bases of the junction unmatched. This CDR3 region has 16 residues. The germline gives CDR1 MNHEY, CDR2 SVGAGI. The CDR3 is CASSSNPGTGVQPQHF. Here the CDR3 DNA reads TGTGCCAGCAGTTCGAATCCCGGGACAGGGGTTCAGCCCCAGCATTTT.

This sequence joins TRBV28 and TRBJ1-2; 7 positions match TRBD1. The CDR3 consists of 17 residues. Trimming removed 4 bases from V and 8 bases from J; junction bases left unmatched: 19. Germline lookup yields CDR1 MDHEN and CDR2 SYDVKM. CDR3 nucleotides: TGTGCCAGCAGTTCCCGAGGGGGCGCGATTAGGTACGGAGGCTACACCTTC. This sequence encodes CASSSRGGAIRYGGYTF.

This sequence joins TRBV24-1 and TRBJ1-1; D remains ambiguous. In germline, CDR1 is KGHDR, CDR2 SFDVKD. This CDR3 region has 13 residues. V was clipped by 10 bases and J by 0 bases, with 11 bases between them. The CDR3: CATEAGMNTEAFF. CDR3 nucleotide sequence: TGTGCCACGGAAGCGGGGATGAACACTGAAGCTTTCTTT.

This clone was detected once. V is TRBV10-3 and J is TRBJ1-3, with TRBD1 matching 7 bases. The CDR3 is made up of 14 amino acids. Germline CDR1 ENHRY, CDR2 SYGVKD. The J segment lost 3 bases and the V segment lost 6 bases, leaving 5 bases of the junction unmatched. CDR3 amino acids: CAISRQGFGNTIYF. The DNA of the CDR3 is TGTGCCATCAGCAGACAGGGTTTTGGAAACACCATATATTTT.

The table lists this clone with a count of one. The chain couples TRBV7-9 to TRBJ2-7, with 10 bases matching TRBD2. V was pared by 2 bases and J by 6 bases, with 7 bases of the junction left unmatched. Germline lookup yields CDR1 SEHNR and CDR2 FQNEAQ (reference sequence). There are 15 residues in the CDR3. For the CDR3, the DNA is TGTGCCAGCAGCTTAACGCTAGCGGGAGTTCTCGAGCAGTACTTC. Translating it yields CASSLTLAGVLEQYF.

This clone is a singleton in its sample. The chain uses TRBV6-5 and TRBJ1-1; a weak D match, TRBD1 (5 bases). This CDR3 region has 14 residues. V was cut by 6 bases and J by 3 bases, with 14 bases left in between. Germline V gene lookup returns CDR1 MNHEY and CDR2 SVGAGI. The CDR3 loop reads CASRLTDGDTEAFF. The CDR3 nucleotides are TGTGCCAGCAGACTGACAGACGGTGACACTGAAGCTTTCTTT.

The genes are TRBV4-2 and TRBJ2-1, with 7 bases fitting TRBD2. Germline trimming cut 1 base from V and 1 base from J; bases unmatched to any gene: 4. This CDR3 comprises 16 residues. The germline V gene encodes CDR1 LGHNA and CDR2 YNFKEQ. The CDR3 region is CASSQAGGTSYNEQFF. The CDR3 nucleotides read TGTGCCAGCAGCCAAGCCGGGGGGACTTCCTACAATGAGCAGTTCTTC.

The V call is TRBV11-2, the J call TRBJ1-6, with D hard to call. V lost 8 bases, J lost 0 bases, and 11 bases lay in between. Germline V gene sequence: CDR1 SGHAT, CDR2 FQNNGV. There are 15 residues in the CDR3. The CDR3 is CASLRGSSYNSPLHF. The CDR3 nucleotides are TGTGCCAGCCTCCGAGGGAGCTCCTATAATTCACCCCTCCACTTT. The full variable domain, with the rest looked up from reference TRBV11-2 and TRBJ1-6, is EAGVAQSPRYKIIEKRQSVAFWCNPISGHATLYWYQQILGQGPKLLIQFQNNGVVDDSQLPKDRFSAERLKGVDSTLKIQPAKLEDSAVYLCASLRGSSYNSPLHFGNGTRLTVT.

The chain carries TRBV5-1 and TRBJ2-7; D perhaps matches TRBD1 (6 bases). The CDR3 runs 14 residues. V lost 2 bases to trimming and J lost 5 bases, with 14 bases between them. Germline assignment: CDR1 SGHRS and CDR2 YFSETQ. CDR3 residues: CASSLFRGENEQYF. Here the CDR3 DNA reads TGCGCCAGCAGCTTATTCAGGGGTGAAAACGAGCAGTACTTC. The full variable domain, rest sourced from reference TRBV5-1 and TRBJ2-7, is KAGVTQTPRYLIKTRGQQVTLSCSPISGHRSVSWYQQTPGQGLQFLFEYFSETQRNKGNFPGRFSGRQFSNSRSEMNVSTLELGDSALYLCASSLFRGENEQYFGPGTRLTVT.

This rearrangement joins TRBV6-4 to TRBJ2-3, with 8 bases lining up with TRBD2. Germline CDR1 and CDR2: MRHNA and SNTAGT. CDR3 length equals 14 residues. V trimming: 5 bases; J trimming: 4 bases; junction bases outside the gene matches: 5. The CDR3 DNA is TGTGCCAGCAGTCCGGGGGGGGGCGCAGATACGCAGTATTTT. This codes for CASSPGGGADTQYF.

This clone was counted a single time. The chain uses TRBV18 and TRBJ2-5, with 9 positions matching TRBD2. CDR1 is KGHSH, CDR2 LQKENI, per germline. V lost 3 bases and J lost 2; bases outside the gene matches: 7. CDR3 length equals 16 residues. The CDR3 region has the DNA TGTGCCAGCTCACCCCTTTTGCGGGAGGGACAAGAGACCCAGTACTTC. It yields the protein CASSPLLREGQETQYF.